These 21 T cell receptor beta chains were sequenced from one sample in a study of T cells after yellow fever vaccination. Via MiXCR, TCRdb re-called the 5' RACE reads, giving one row per CDR3 protein. Of almost 600,000 distinct CDR3 sequences listed, approximately 13% are singletons. Sequencing used PBMCs, obtained on the day of the yellow fever booster vaccination. Receptor source: a man aged 25-45 years who received the YFV17D yellow fever vaccine.

This clonotype showed up just a few times. The J gene is TRBJ2-7, the V gene TRBV3-1; D possibly corresponds to TRBD2 (5 bases). The CDR3 is made up of 15 amino acids. Germline values: CDR1 LGHDT, CDR2 YNNKEL (reference sequence). The V end was cut by 4 bases, the J end by 4 bases, with 17 bases between. This CDR3 is CASSRSRGYGYEQYF. The CDR3 coding sequence is TGTGCCAGCAGCCGTTCTCGGGGATATGGTTACGAGCAGTACTTC.

There are a few counts of this clonotype. This sequence joins TRBV6-2 or TRBV6-3 and TRBJ2-1; 13 positions agree with TRBD2. CDR3 size: 20 residues. V gave up 2 bases and J gave up 1 base; unmatched junction bases: 11. Germline assignment: CDR1 MNHEY and CDR2 SVGEGT. This CDR3 is CASSYGTSGKEIRSYNEQFF. The CDR3 nucleotides read TGTGCCAGCAGTTACGGGACTAGCGGGAAAGAGATAAGGTCCTACAATGAGCAGTTCTTC.

The chain combines TRBV5-1 with TRBJ1-3; the D gene is possibly TRBD1 (6 bases). Germline CDR1 SGHRS, CDR2 YFSETQ. The V and J ends lost 0 bases and 1 base respectively, with 14 bases between them. The CDR3 consists of 17 residues. The CDR3 loop reads CASSLASGQGSGNTIYF. CDR3 DNA: TGCGCCAGCAGCTTGGCCAGCGGGCAGGGGTCTGGAAACACCATATATTTT. The full variable domain, completed using reference TRBV5-1 and TRBJ1-3, is KAGVTQTPRYLIKTRGQQVTLSCSPISGHRSVSWYQQTPGQGLQFLFEYFSETQRNKGNFPGRFSGRQFSNSRSEMNVSTLELGDSALYLCASSLASGQGSGNTIYFGEGSWLTVV.

This clonotype was counted between two and nine times. The chain employs TRBV6-5 and TRBJ2-5; D tentatively fits TRBD1 or TRBD2 (5 bases each). Per the germline V gene, CDR1 is MNHEY and CDR2 is SVGAGI. The CDR3 length is 14 residues. The V and J ends lost 2 bases and 7 bases respectively, with 14 bases between them. CDR3 in amino acids: CASSYTRDGGTQYF. The CDR3 DNA sequence: TGTGCCAGCAGTTACACCAGGGATGGAGGGACCCAGTACTTC.

CDR3 bases: TGTGCCAGCAGTTGGGGGACAGGAGGTTTGGGGACTGAAGCTTTCTTT. Its translation: CASSWGTGGLGTEAFF. The rearrangement uses TRBV12-3 or TRBV12-4 and TRBJ1-1; 8 nucleotides agree with TRBD1. With V trimmed by 4 bases and J by 5 bases, 12 bases remained unmatched. The CDR3 runs to 16 residues.

This clonotype was counted a few times. This CDR3 reads CSAQDRGWNTEAFF. The CDR3 DNA sequence: TGCAGTGCTCAGGACAGGGGGTGGAACACTGAAGCTTTCTTT. This chain uses TRBV20-1 with TRBJ1-1; TRBD1 aligns across 10 bases. The trim removed 5 bases at V and 1 base at J, leaving 4 bases unmatched. CDR3 size: 14 residues. The germline CDR1 and CDR2 sequences are DFQATT and SNEGSKA (reference sequence).

This clonotype has more than one count but fewer than ten. The CDR3 DNA sequence: TGTGCCAGCAGCCCTCAGGCGGGGAGGGCTGGCTACACCTTC. It translates to CASSPQAGRAGYTF. The V gene is TRBV9, the J gene TRBJ1-2; D remains ambiguous. Trimming stripped 4 bases from V and 7 bases from J, with 17 bases between. Germline CDR1 is SGDLS and CDR2 is YYNGEE. The CDR3 is 14 amino acids.

The CDR3 coding sequence is TGTGCCATCAGTGAGAGGGAGGGCCATGATGAGCAGTTCTTC. Protein product: CAISEREGHDEQFF. The chain is built from TRBV10-3 and TRBJ2-1; 7 bases are shared with TRBD2. With 2 bases clipped from V and 8 bases from J, the junction kept 6 bases outside the gene matches. CDR3 length equals 14 residues. The germline CDR1 and CDR2 sequences are ENHRY and SYGVKD.

This clonotype has more than one count but fewer than ten. J is TRBJ2-7 and V is TRBV9, with D tentatively TRBD1 (5 bases). This CDR3 has 15 residues. V lost 0 bases to trimming and J lost 7 bases, with 17 bases between them. CDR1 is SGDLS, CDR2 YYNGEE, per germline. The CDR3 spells CASSVGVGPSYEQYF. CDR3 in DNA: TGTGCCAGCAGCGTAGGTGTGGGGCCCTCATATGAGCAGTACTTC.

This clonotype was observed a handful of times. Its ends do not fully match the called genes, so a read error is possible. The chain employs TRBV11-2 and TRBJ2-7, with TRBD2 matching over 10 bases. This CDR3 spans 16 amino acids. The germline V gene encodes CDR1 SGHAT and CDR2 FQNNGV. The CDR3 DNA reads as TGTGCCAGCAGCGCAACTCCCGGACTAGCGGCCTACGGGCAGTACTTC. Protein product: CASSATPGLAAYGQYF. Supplemented by reference TRBV11-2 and TRBJ2-7, the full variable domain reads EAGVAQSPRYKIIEKRQSVAFWCNPISGHATLYWYQQILGQGPKLLIQFQNNGVVDDSQLPKDRFSAERLKGVDSTLKIQPAKLEDSAVYLCASSATPGLAAYGQYFGPGTRLTVT.

This chain uses TRBV20-1 with TRBJ2-5; D unclear. Germline V gene sequence: CDR1 DFQATT, CDR2 SNEGSKA (reference sequence). V was clipped by 1 base and J by 3 bases, with 12 bases between them. CDR3 length equals 14 residues. The CDR3 region has the DNA TGCAGTGCTAGAGGGCTAGTGTTGGAAGAGACCCAGTACTTC. Encoded protein: CSARGLVLEETQYF.

This clonotype was detected only a few times. In DNA form, the CDR3 reads TGTGCCAGCACCCGGGACAGGTACACCGGGGAGCTGTTTTTT. Its protein product is CASTRDRYTGELFF. V and J are TRBV6-1 and TRBJ2-2, with 8 bases lining up with TRBD1. The CDR3 runs to 14 residues. Looked up from germline, CDR1 is MNHNS and CDR2 is SASEGT. The junction had 4 bases not matched to a gene; V was cut back by 7 bases and J by 3 bases.

This clonotype was seen ten or more times. The rearrangement joins TRBV5-1 to TRBJ1-5; perhaps TRBD1 as D (6 bases). V dropped 0 bases and J dropped 4 bases, with 8 bases sitting between them. The CDR3 sequence is 14 residues long. Germline CDR1 is SGHRS and CDR2 is YFSETQ. CDR3 in amino acids: CASSLGQENQPQHF. In DNA, the CDR3 is TGCGCCAGCAGCTTGGGACAGGAAAATCAGCCCCAGCATTTT.

This clonotype was seen a handful of times. V is TRBV20-1 and J is TRBJ1-6; D gene ambiguous. The CDR3 loop spans 12 amino acids. CDR1 DFQATT and CDR2 SNEGSKA come from the germline V gene (reference sequence). The ends were cut back, 0 bases at V and 10 bases at J, with 7 bases in the middle. CDR3 residues: CSARDLGSPLHF. The CDR3, as DNA: TGCAGTGCTAGAGATCTGGGGTCACCCCTCCACTTT.

This clonotype came up once. The chain carries TRBV4-3 and TRBJ2-3; 13 nucleotides align to TRBD2. The V gene's germline CDR1 is LGHNA and CDR2 YSLEER. V lost 4 bases, J lost 6 bases, and 10 bases stayed unmatched. This CDR3 is 17 amino acids long. CDR3 DNA sequence: TGCGCCAGCAGCCCTACCCGGACTAGCGGGAGCCCCGATACGCAGTATTTT. Its translation: CASSPTRTSGSPDTQYF.

This clonotype was seen more than once but under ten times. The CDR3 region is CASSPSGGDEQYF. CDR3 sequence (DNA): TGTGCCAGCAGCCCCTCCGGGGGGGACGAGCAGTACTTC. The genes are TRBV9 and TRBJ2-7, with 8 positions matching TRBD2. V trimming: 4 bases; J trimming: 5 bases; junction bases outside the gene matches: 5. Germline assignment: CDR1 SGDLS and CDR2 YYNGEE. CDR3 size: 13 residues.

This clonotype was seen a handful of times. The chain has TRBV7-2 and TRBJ2-1; D uncertain. Trimming took 5 bases from V and 4 from J, leaving 6 bases between them. This CDR3 contains 12 residues. The germline V gene encodes CDR1 SGHTA and CDR2 FQGNSA. The CDR3 DNA reads as TGTGCCAGCAGCGAGGCGTACAATGAGCAGTTCTTC. It specifies CASSEAYNEQFF.

This clonotype was observed a handful of times. V usage is TRBV18 and J usage is TRBJ2-1; the D gene is possibly TRBD2 (5 bases). Per germline, CDR1 KGHSH and CDR2 LQKENI. V lost 6 bases and J 13 bases, leaving 16 bases between the germline ends. This CDR3 spans 12 amino acids. CDR3 in DNA: TGTGCCAGCTCCCCCACCGGGAACGAACAGTTCTTC. Translation: CASSPTGNEQFF.

This clonotype was seen a handful of times. This chain joins TRBV12-3 or TRBV12-4 and TRBJ2-3, with D perhaps assigned TRBD1 or TRBD2 (5 bases each). V lost 3 bases and J 5 bases, leaving 9 bases between the germline ends. This CDR3 is 13 amino acids long. CDR3 DNA: TGTGCCAGCAGTTTTGGGGGTGAAGATACGCAGTATTTT. Residues: CASSFGGEDTQYF.

This clonotype came up a few times. The J gene is TRBJ2-1, the V gene TRBV5-1, with 9 bases fitting TRBD1. CDR1 and CDR2 (germline): SGHRS, YFSETQ. The CDR3 covers 16 residues. V trimming: 4 bases; J trimming: 7 bases; junction bases outside the gene matches: 12. CDR3: CASSLQQGAPSNEQFF. Written as DNA, the CDR3 is TGCGCCAGCAGCCTCCAACAGGGGGCGCCATCTAATGAGCAGTTCTTC.

This chain joins TRBV2 and TRBJ2-1; 7 positions match TRBD2. Germline values: CDR1 SNHLY, CDR2 FYNNEI. V trimming: 5 bases; J trimming: 5 bases; junction bases outside the gene matches: 3. The CDR3 consists of 13 residues. The CDR3 sequence is CASSYGLDNEQFF. In DNA form, the CDR3 reads TGTGCCAGCAGTTACGGACTAGACAATGAGCAGTTCTTC.